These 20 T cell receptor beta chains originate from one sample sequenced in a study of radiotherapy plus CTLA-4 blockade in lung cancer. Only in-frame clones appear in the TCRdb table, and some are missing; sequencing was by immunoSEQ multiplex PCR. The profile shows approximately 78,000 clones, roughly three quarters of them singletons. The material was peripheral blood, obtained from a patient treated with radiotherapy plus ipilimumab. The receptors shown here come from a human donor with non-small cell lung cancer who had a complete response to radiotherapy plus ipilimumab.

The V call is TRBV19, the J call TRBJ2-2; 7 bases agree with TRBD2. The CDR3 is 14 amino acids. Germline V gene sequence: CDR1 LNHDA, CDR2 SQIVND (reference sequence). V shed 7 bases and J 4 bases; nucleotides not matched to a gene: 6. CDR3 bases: TGTGCCAGTACCCCTGGGGGGGGCACCGGGGAGCTGTTTTTT. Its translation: CASTPGGGTGELFF.

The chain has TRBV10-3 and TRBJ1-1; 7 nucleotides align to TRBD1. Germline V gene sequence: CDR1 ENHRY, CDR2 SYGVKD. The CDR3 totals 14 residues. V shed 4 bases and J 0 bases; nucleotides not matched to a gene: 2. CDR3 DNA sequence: TGTGCCATCAGTGGACAGGGAGTGAACACTGAAGCTTTCTTT. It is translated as CAISGQGVNTEAFF.

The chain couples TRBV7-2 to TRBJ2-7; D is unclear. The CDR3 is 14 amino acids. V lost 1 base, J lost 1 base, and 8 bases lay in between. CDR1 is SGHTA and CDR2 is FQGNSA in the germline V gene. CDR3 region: CASSLGQASYEQYF. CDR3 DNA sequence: TGTGCCAGCAGCTTAGGGCAGGCTTCCTACGAGCAGTACTTC.

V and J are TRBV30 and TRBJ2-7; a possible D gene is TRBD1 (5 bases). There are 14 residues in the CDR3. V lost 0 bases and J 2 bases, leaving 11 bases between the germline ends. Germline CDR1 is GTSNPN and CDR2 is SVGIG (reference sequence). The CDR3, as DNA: TGTGCCTGGAGTGTAGGGGTGGTACCCTACGAGCAGTACTTC. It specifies CAWSVGVVPYEQYF.

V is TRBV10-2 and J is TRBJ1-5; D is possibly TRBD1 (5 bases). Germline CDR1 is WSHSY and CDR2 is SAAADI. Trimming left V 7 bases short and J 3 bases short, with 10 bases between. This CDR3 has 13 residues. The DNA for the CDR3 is TGCGCCAGCACCCGACAGATCAATCAGCCCCAGCATTTT. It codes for CASTRQINQPQHF.

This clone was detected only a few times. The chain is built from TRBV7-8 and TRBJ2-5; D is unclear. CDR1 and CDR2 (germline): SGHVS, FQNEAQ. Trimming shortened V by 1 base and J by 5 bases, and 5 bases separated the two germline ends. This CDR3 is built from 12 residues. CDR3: CASSLVDETQYF. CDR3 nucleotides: TGTGCCAGCAGCTTAGTTGACGAGACCCAGTACTTC.

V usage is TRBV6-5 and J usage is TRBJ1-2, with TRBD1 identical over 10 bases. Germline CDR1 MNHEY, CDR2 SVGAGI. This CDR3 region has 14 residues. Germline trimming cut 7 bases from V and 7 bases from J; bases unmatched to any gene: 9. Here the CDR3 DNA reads TGTGCCAGCACCCGGGACAGGGGCTTGGGTGGCTACACCTTC. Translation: CASTRDRGLGGYTF.

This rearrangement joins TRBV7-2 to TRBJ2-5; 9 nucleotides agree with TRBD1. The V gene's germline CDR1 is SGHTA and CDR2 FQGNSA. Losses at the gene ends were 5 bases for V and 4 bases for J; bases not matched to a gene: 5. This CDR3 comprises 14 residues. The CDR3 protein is CASSPGQGPETQYF. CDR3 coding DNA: TGTGCCAGCAGCCCCGGACAGGGGCCAGAGACCCAGTACTTC.

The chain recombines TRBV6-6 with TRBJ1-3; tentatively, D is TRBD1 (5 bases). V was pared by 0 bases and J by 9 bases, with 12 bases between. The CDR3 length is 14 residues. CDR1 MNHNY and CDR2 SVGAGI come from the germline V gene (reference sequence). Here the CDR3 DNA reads TGTGCCAGCAGTTACTCCGGGGGTCTGGCCACCATATATTTT. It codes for CASSYSGGLATIYF.

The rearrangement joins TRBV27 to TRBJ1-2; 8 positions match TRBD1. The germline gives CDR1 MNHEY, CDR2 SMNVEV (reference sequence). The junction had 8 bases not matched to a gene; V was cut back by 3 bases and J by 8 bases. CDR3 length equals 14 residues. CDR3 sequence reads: CASSFFGQGGGYTF. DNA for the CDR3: TGTGCCAGCAGTTTCTTCGGACAGGGAGGGGGCTACACCTTC.

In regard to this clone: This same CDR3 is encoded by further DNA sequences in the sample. The CDR3 reads CASSYRGSYNSPLHF. The CDR3 bases are TGTGCCAGCAGTTACAGGGGCTCCTATAATTCACCCCTCCACTTT. The chain has TRBV6-5 and TRBJ1-6; D perhaps matches TRBD1 (5 bases). CDR1 and CDR2 (germline): MNHEY, SVGAGI. V was shortened by 2 bases and J by 0 bases, with 5 bases between the two germline ends. CDR3 length: 15 amino acids.

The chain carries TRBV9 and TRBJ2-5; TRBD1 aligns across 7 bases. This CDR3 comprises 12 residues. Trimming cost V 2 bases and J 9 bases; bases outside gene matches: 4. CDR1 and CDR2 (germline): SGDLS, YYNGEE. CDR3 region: CASSVTGAPQYF. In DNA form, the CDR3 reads TGTGCCAGCAGCGTTACAGGGGCCCCCCAGTACTTC. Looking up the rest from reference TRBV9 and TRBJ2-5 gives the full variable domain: DSGVTQTPKHLITATGQRVTLRCSPRSGDLSVYWYQQSLDQGLQFLIQYYNGEERAKGNILERFSAQQFPDLHSELNLSSLELGDSALYFCASSVTGAPQYFGPGTRLLVL.

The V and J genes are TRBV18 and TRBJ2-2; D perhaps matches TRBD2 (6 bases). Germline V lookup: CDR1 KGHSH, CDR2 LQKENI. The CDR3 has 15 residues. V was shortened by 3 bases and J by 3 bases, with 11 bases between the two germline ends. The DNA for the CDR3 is TGTGCCAGCTCACCGCTCAGGGAGGACACCGGGGAGCTGTTTTTT. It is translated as CASSPLREDTGELFF. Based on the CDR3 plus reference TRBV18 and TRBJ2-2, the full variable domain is NAGVMQNPRHLVRRRGQEARLRCSPMKGHSHVYWYRQLPEEGLKFMVYLQKENIIDESGMPKERFSAEFPKEGPSILRIQQVVRGDSAAYFCASSPLREDTGELFFGEGSRLTVL.

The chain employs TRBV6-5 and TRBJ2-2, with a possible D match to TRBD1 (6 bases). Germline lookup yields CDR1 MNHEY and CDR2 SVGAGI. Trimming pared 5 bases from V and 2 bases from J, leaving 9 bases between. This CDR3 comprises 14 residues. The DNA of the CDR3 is TGTGCCAGCAGTAAGGACAGAAACACCGGGGAGCTGTTTTTT. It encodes CASSKDRNTGELFF.

The CDR3: CASSQPGRSTEAFF. Written as DNA, the CDR3 is TGTGCCAGTAGTCAGCCGGGACGAAGCACTGAAGCTTTCTTT. The chain links TRBV19 to TRBJ1-1; a weak D match, TRBD1 (5 bases). This CDR3 spans 14 amino acids. With 5 bases removed from V and 4 bases from J, the gap between germline ends came to 14 bases. The V gene's germline CDR1 is LNHDA and CDR2 SQIVND (reference sequence).

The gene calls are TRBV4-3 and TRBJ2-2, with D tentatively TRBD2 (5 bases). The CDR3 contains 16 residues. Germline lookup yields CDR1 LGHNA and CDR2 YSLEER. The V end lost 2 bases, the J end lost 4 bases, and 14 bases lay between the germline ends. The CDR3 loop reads CASSQNPDLSTGELFF. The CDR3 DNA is TGCGCCAGCAGCCAAAACCCGGACTTATCCACCGGGGAGCTGTTTTTT.

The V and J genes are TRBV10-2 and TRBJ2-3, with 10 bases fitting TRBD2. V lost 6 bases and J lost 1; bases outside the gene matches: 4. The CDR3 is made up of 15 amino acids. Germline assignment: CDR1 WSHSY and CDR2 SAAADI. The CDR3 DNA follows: TGCGCCAGCAGGGGGGGGACTAGCGGCACAGATACGCAGTATTTT. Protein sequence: CASRGGTSGTDTQYF.

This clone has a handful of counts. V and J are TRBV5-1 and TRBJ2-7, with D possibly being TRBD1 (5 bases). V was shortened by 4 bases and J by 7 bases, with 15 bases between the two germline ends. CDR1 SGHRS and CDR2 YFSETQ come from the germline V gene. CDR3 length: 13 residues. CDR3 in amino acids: CASSQGPSVEQYF. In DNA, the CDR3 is TGCGCCAGCAGCCAGGGTCCATCTGTTGAGCAGTACTTC. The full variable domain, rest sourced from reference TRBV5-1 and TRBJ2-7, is KAGVTQTPRYLIKTRGQQVTLSCSPISGHRSVSWYQQTPGQGLQFLFEYFSETQRNKGNFPGRFSGRQFSNSRSEMNVSTLELGDSALYLCASSQGPSVEQYFGPGTRLTVT.

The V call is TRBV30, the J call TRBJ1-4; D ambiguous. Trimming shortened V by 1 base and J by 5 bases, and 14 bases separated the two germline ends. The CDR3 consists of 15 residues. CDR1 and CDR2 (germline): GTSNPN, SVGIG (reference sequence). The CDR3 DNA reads TGTGCCTGGAGTGCTGGAGGGAGGCGGAATGAAAAACTGTTTTTT. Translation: CAWSAGGRRNEKLFF. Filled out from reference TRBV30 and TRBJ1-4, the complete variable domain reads SQTIHQWPATLVQPVGSPLSLECTVEGTSNPNLYWYRQAAGRGLQLLFYSVGIGQISSEVPQNLSASRPQDRQFILSSKKLLLSDSGFYLCAWSAGGRRNEKLFFGSGTQLSVL.

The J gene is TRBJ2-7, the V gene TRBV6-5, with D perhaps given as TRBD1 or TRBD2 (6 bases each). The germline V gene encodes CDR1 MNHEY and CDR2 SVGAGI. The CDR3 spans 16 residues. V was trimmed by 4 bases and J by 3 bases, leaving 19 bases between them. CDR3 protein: CASSFTRRGPGYEQYF. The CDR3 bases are TGTGCCAGCAGTTTCACTCGTCGGGGGCCGGGCTACGAGCAGTACTTC.